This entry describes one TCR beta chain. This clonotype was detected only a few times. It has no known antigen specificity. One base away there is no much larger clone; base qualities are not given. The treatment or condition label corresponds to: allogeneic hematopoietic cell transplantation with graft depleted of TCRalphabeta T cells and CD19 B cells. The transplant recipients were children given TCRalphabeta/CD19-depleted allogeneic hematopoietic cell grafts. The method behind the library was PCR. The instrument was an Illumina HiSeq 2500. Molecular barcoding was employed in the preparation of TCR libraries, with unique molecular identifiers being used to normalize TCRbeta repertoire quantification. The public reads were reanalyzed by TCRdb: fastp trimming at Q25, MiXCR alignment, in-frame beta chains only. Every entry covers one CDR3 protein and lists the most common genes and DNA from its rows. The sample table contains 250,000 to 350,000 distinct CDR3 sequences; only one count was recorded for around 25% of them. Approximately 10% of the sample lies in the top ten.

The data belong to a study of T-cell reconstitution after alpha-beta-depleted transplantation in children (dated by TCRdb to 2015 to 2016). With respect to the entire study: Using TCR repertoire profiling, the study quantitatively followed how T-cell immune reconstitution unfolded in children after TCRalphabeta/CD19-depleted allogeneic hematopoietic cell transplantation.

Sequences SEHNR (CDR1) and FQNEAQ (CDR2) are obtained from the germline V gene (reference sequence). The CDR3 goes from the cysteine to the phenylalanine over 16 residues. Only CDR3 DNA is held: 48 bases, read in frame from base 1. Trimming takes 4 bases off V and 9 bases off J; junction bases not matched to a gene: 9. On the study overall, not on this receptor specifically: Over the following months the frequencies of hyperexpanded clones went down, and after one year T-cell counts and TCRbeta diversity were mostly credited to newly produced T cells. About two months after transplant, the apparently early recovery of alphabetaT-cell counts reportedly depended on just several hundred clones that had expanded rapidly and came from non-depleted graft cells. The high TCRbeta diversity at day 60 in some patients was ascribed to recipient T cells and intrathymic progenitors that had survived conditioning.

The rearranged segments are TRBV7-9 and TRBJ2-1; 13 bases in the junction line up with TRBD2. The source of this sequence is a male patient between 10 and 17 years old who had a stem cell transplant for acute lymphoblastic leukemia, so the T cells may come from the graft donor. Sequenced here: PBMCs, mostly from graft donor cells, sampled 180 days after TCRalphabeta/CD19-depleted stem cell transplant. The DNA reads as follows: TGTGCCAGCAGCTCGCCCGGGACTAGCGGGATTGGTGAGCAGTTCTTC. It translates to CASSSPGTSGIGEQFF.